Described below is a single T cell receptor (beta chain) sequence and its context. The sample originates from a study of blood T cell repertoires in COVID-19. Turning to the study itself: Sites in the United States, Italy and Spain provided acute and convalescent COVID-19 samples. In each case, the material was cDNA or gDNA derived from T cells, B-cell-depleted T cells, or PBMCs.

The V gene's germline CDR1 is SGDLS and CDR2 YYNGEE. This CDR3 has 16 residues. Trimming took off 3 bases at V and 2 bases at J, with 12 bases between the two ends. Using immunoSEQ multiplex PCR, the repertoire was profiled, and TCRdb retains in-frame clones only, with some absent. The sample has 60,000 to 95,000 clones; roughly 86% are singletons. The sequence derives from a woman aged 50 to 60 with acute or convalescent COVID-19. The sequencing input was peripheral blood. The genes are TRBV9 and TRBJ2-6; TRBD1 is a possible D gene (6 bases). The CDR3: CASSAQNRAGANVLTF. DNA of the CDR3: TGTGCCAGCAGCGCACAGAACAGGGCTGGGGCCAACGTCCTGACTTTC.